A selection of T cell receptor beta chains follows, all from one sample in a study of shared clonotypes between healthy human individuals. TCRdb keeps only in-frame clones here, not all; method: immunoSEQ multiplex PCR. This sample has about 2.1 million clones, with 80% to 95% found just once. Sequenced: naive CD8+ T cells from PBMCs. These receptors all stem from a young man in good health. Some clones in this sample may be carry-over from other donors' samples. The CDR3 runs from the conserved cysteine through the conserved F or W. The D gene is left open where the match is weak. Size tells how often a clone was seen (once, few, many) or the class of an expanded clone, and some rows leave it out.

abundance: once
j_gene: TRBJ2-3
d_gene: -
v_gene: TRBV7-3
CDR3aa: CASSLIPGGSGDTQYF
CDR3nt: TGTGCCAGCAGCTTAATCCCGGGGGGCTCGGGAGATACGCAGTATTTT

abundance: -
j_gene: TRBJ1-2
d_gene: -
v_gene: TRBV4-1
CDR3aa: CASSPPSRFGGYTF
CDR3nt: TGCGCCAGCAGCCCCCCCTCAAGGTTCGGTGGCTACACCTTC

abundance: once
j_gene: TRBJ1-5
d_gene: TRBD1
v_gene: TRBV6-6
CDR3aa: CASSYAQGGESQPQHF
CDR3nt: TGTGCCAGCAGTTACGCCCAGGGGGGAGAGAGCCAGCCCCAGCATTTT

abundance: -
j_gene: TRBJ2-1
d_gene: -
v_gene: TRBV4-1
CDR3aa: CASSLRAAYNEQFF
CDR3nt: TGCGCCAGCAGCCTCAGGGCGGCCTACAATGAGCAGTTCTTC

abundance: -
j_gene: TRBJ2-2
d_gene: -
v_gene: TRBV5-6
CDR3aa: CASSPGTGTGELFF
CDR3nt: TGTGCCAGCAGCCCTGGGACCGGCACCGGGGAGCTGTTTTTT

abundance: -
j_gene: TRBJ2-1
d_gene: -
v_gene: TRBV7-8
CDR3aa: CASSNGGSPEQFF
CDR3nt: TGTGCCAGCAGTAACGGGGGCTCGCCTGAGCAGTTCTTC

abundance: once
j_gene: TRBJ2-5
d_gene: -
v_gene: TRBV6-6
CDR3aa: CASSGRGYYQETQYF
CDR3nt: TGTGCCAGCAGTGGCCGGGGCTATTACCAAGAGACCCAGTACTTC

abundance: -
j_gene: TRBJ1-4
d_gene: -
v_gene: TRBV7-9
CDR3aa: CASSSPMGEKLFF
CDR3nt: TGTGCCAGCAGCTCCCCCATGGGTGAAAAACTGTTTTTT

abundance: -
j_gene: TRBJ2-2
d_gene: -
v_gene: TRBV7-9
CDR3aa: CASSFPPGETGELFF
CDR3nt: TGTGCCAGCAGCTTTCCCCCAGGTGAAACCGGGGAGCTGTTTTTT

abundance: -
j_gene: TRBJ2-7
d_gene: TRBD1
v_gene: TRBV5-4
CDR3aa: CASSFTGVTYEQYF
CDR3nt: TGTGCCAGCAGCTTTACAGGGGTGACATACGAGCAGTACTTC

abundance: once
j_gene: TRBJ2-7
d_gene: -
v_gene: TRBV7-9
CDR3aa: CASTLGRGYEQYF
CDR3nt: TGTGCCAGCACCCTAGGGCGGGGCTACGAGCAGTACTTC

abundance: -
j_gene: TRBJ1-4
d_gene: -
v_gene: TRBV7-9
CDR3aa: CASSLALLATNEKLFF
CDR3nt: TGTGCCAGCAGCTTAGCGCTTCTCGCAACTAATGAAAAACTGTTTTTT

abundance: -
j_gene: TRBJ2-7
d_gene: -
v_gene: TRBV27
CDR3aa: CASSVAVAYEQYF
CDR3nt: TGTGCCAGCAGCGTCGCGGTGGCCTACGAGCAGTACTTC

abundance: -
j_gene: TRBJ2-1
d_gene: TRBD2
v_gene: TRBV7-8
CDR3aa: CASSLGGLAGLEQFF
CDR3nt: TGTGCCAGCAGCTTAGGGGGACTAGCGGGCCTCGAGCAGTTCTTC

abundance: once
j_gene: TRBJ2-7
d_gene: TRBD2
v_gene: TRBV7-9
CDR3aa: CASSAKGLAGPYEQYF
CDR3nt: TGTGCCAGCAGCGCTAAGGGACTAGCGGGGCCGTACGAGCAGTACTTC

abundance: -
j_gene: TRBJ1-2
d_gene: -
v_gene: TRBV15
CDR3aa: CATSGRGREYGYTF
CDR3nt: TGTGCCACCAGCGGGAGAGGCAGGGAGTATGGCTACACCTTC

abundance: -
j_gene: TRBJ2-1
d_gene: -
v_gene: TRBV10-3
CDR3aa: CAINPPGGEQFF
CDR3nt: TGTGCCATCAACCCCCCAGGCGGTGAGCAGTTCTTC

abundance: -
j_gene: TRBJ1-5
d_gene: TRBD1
v_gene: TRBV27
CDR3aa: CASSFTGTGGNQPQHF
CDR3nt: TGTGCCAGCAGTTTCACCGGGACAGGGGGCAATCAGCCCCAGCATTTT

abundance: -
j_gene: TRBJ1-2
d_gene: TRBD1
v_gene: TRBV27
CDR3aa: CASGQTWTGNGYTF
CDR3nt: TGTGCCAGCGGCCAAACATGGACAGGGAATGGCTACACCTTC

abundance: -
j_gene: TRBJ2-1
d_gene: -
v_gene: TRBV6-1
CDR3aa: CASIHRALTNEQFF
CDR3nt: TGTGCCAGCATTCACAGGGCCCTCACGAATGAGCAGTTCTTC

abundance: -
j_gene: TRBJ2-2
d_gene: -
v_gene: TRBV27
CDR3aa: CASSSTPGLNTGELFF
CDR3nt: TGTGCCAGCAGTTCCACCCCGGGACTCAACACCGGGGAGCTGTTTTTT

abundance: few
j_gene: TRBJ1-1
d_gene: -
v_gene: TRBV11-1
CDR3aa: CASSLVPRMNTEAFF
CDR3nt: TGTGCCAGCAGCTTAGTCCCCAGGATGAACACTGAAGCTTTCTTT

abundance: -
j_gene: TRBJ2-5
d_gene: TRBD2
v_gene: TRBV7-8
CDR3aa: CASSLSLAGGPETQYF
CDR3nt: TGTGCCAGCAGCTTAAGTCTAGCGGGAGGGCCAGAGACCCAGTACTTC

abundance: -
j_gene: TRBJ1-5
d_gene: -
v_gene: TRBV7-8
CDR3aa: CASSFGTSRDQPQHF
CDR3nt: TGTGCCAGCAGCTTCGGTACGAGTCGGGATCAGCCCCAGCATTTT

abundance: -
j_gene: TRBJ2-2
d_gene: TRBD1
v_gene: TRBV9
CDR3aa: CASSVTGGNTGELFF
CDR3nt: TGTGCCAGCAGCGTGACAGGGGGCAACACCGGGGAGCTGTTTTTT

abundance: -
j_gene: TRBJ2-7
d_gene: TRBD2
v_gene: TRBV13
CDR3aa: CASSSPSGGHYEQYF
CDR3nt: TGTGCCAGCAGCTCACCTAGCGGGGGGCACTACGAGCAGTACTTC

abundance: -
j_gene: TRBJ2-1
d_gene: -
v_gene: TRBV4-1
CDR3aa: CASSQAPLAPSQFF
CDR3nt: TGCGCCAGCAGCCAAGCGCCGTTGGCCCCGAGTCAGTTCTTC

abundance: -
j_gene: TRBJ1-5
d_gene: -
v_gene: TRBV6-5
CDR3aa: CASSSGASNQPQHF
CDR3nt: TGTGCCAGCAGTTCCGGGGCCAGCAATCAGCCCCAGCATTTT

abundance: once
j_gene: TRBJ2-7
d_gene: TRBD1
v_gene: TRBV4-1
CDR3aa: CASSHSRGLLYEQYF
CDR3nt: TGCGCCAGCAGCCACTCCAGGGGGTTACTCTACGAGCAGTACTTC

abundance: -
j_gene: TRBJ2-6
d_gene: -
v_gene: TRBV27
CDR3aa: CASSTGISGANVLTF
CDR3nt: TGTGCCAGCAGTACCGGAATTTCTGGGGCCAACGTCCTGACTTTC

abundance: -
j_gene: TRBJ2-7
d_gene: TRBD2
v_gene: TRBV10-3
CDR3aa: CAISDWSGSSYEQYF
CDR3nt: TGTGCCATCAGTGATTGGAGCGGGAGCTCCTACGAGCAGTACTTC

abundance: -
j_gene: TRBJ2-2
d_gene: -
v_gene: TRBV13
CDR3aa: CASTHDTGELFF
CDR3nt: TGTGCCAGCACCCACGACACCGGGGAGCTGTTTTTT

abundance: -
j_gene: TRBJ1-2
d_gene: -
v_gene: TRBV7-9
CDR3aa: CASSLPSGVREGYTF
CDR3nt: TGTGCCAGCAGCTTACCCTCAGGGGTAAGGGAGGGCTACACCTTC

abundance: -
j_gene: TRBJ2-1
d_gene: -
v_gene: TRBV29-1
CDR3aa: CSGRRGDNEQFF
CDR3nt: TGCAGCGGACGAAGGGGGGACAATGAGCAGTTCTTC

abundance: -
j_gene: TRBJ2-2
d_gene: -
v_gene: TRBV19
CDR3aa: CASSIVGERELFF
CDR3nt: TGTGCCAGTAGTATAGTGGGGGAAAGGGAGCTGTTTTTT

abundance: -
j_gene: TRBJ1-5
d_gene: -
v_gene: TRBV28
CDR3aa: CASSLVRDSQPQHF
CDR3nt: TGTGCCAGCAGTTTAGTCAGGGATAGTCAGCCCCAGCATTTT

abundance: -
j_gene: TRBJ2-7
d_gene: -
v_gene: TRBV7-8
CDR3aa: CASSPEGGVGYEQYF
CDR3nt: TGTGCCAGCAGCCCGGAAGGGGGGGTCGGATACGAGCAGTACTTC

abundance: -
j_gene: TRBJ2-7
d_gene: TRBD2
v_gene: TRBV9
CDR3aa: CASSVTPEGGQGEQYF
CDR3nt: TGTGCCAGCAGCGTAACCCCTGAGGGAGGGCAAGGCGAGCAGTACTTC

abundance: -
j_gene: TRBJ1-2
d_gene: -
v_gene: TRBV9
CDR3aa: CASSVDGGAVIYGYTF
CDR3nt: TGTGCCAGCAGCGTAGATGGGGGGGCGGTTATCTATGGCTACACCTTC

abundance: -
j_gene: TRBJ2-2
d_gene: -
v_gene: TRBV19
CDR3aa: CASMGARVRDSANTGELFF
CDR3nt: TGTGCCAGTATGGGCGCCCGGGTGCGGGACTCTGCGAACACCGGGGAGCTGTTTTTT

abundance: -
j_gene: TRBJ2-1
d_gene: TRBD2
v_gene: TRBV4-1
CDR3aa: CASSQAPSGGSGYNEQFF
CDR3nt: TGCGCCAGCAGCCAAGCTCCTAGCGGGGGGTCAGGGTACAATGAGCAGTTCTTC

abundance: -
j_gene: TRBJ2-3
d_gene: TRBD2
v_gene: TRBV29-1
CDR3aa: CSVEAGRADTQYF
CDR3nt: TGCAGCGTTGAAGCAGGGAGGGCAGATACGCAGTATTTT

abundance: -
j_gene: TRBJ1-2
d_gene: TRBD1
v_gene: TRBV5-4
CDR3aa: CASSGGTGDYGYTF
CDR3nt: TGTGCCAGCAGCGGCGGGACAGGGGACTATGGCTACACCTTC

abundance: -
j_gene: TRBJ2-3
d_gene: -
v_gene: TRBV4-1
CDR3aa: CASADRSTDTQYF
CDR3nt: TGCGCCAGCGCAGACCGAAGCACAGATACGCAGTATTTT

abundance: once
j_gene: TRBJ1-5
d_gene: -
v_gene: TRBV28
CDR3aa: CASRHHSEGQPQHF
CDR3nt: TGTGCCAGCAGGCATCACTCAGAGGGTCAGCCCCAGCATTTT

abundance: -
j_gene: TRBJ2-7
d_gene: -
v_gene: TRBV7-8
CDR3aa: CASSPPRAGRPKKQYF
CDR3nt: TGTGCCAGCAGCCCCCCGCGGGCGGGACGCCCGAAGAAGCAGTACTTC

abundance: -
j_gene: TRBJ2-3
d_gene: TRBD2
v_gene: TRBV28
CDR3aa: CATDPAGGGGTDTQYF
CDR3nt: TGTGCCACCGACCCAGCGGGAGGCGGGGGGACAGATACGCAGTATTTT

abundance: -
j_gene: TRBJ2-1
d_gene: -
v_gene: TRBV28
CDR3aa: CASSFGWSSYNEQFF
CDR3nt: TGTGCCAGCAGTTTTGGATGGAGCTCCTACAATGAGCAGTTCTTC

abundance: -
j_gene: TRBJ1-5
d_gene: -
v_gene: TRBV30
CDR3aa: CAWSVTRNNQPQHF
CDR3nt: TGTGCCTGGAGTGTAACCAGAAACAATCAGCCCCAGCATTTT

abundance: -
j_gene: TRBJ2-1
d_gene: TRBD1
v_gene: TRBV4-1
CDR3aa: CASARQGHEQFF
CDR3nt: TGCGCCAGCGCTAGACAGGGCCATGAGCAGTTCTTC

abundance: once
j_gene: TRBJ2-1
d_gene: TRBD2
v_gene: TRBV4-1
CDR3aa: CASSQVKASGETSSYNEQFF
CDR3nt: TGCGCCAGCAGCCAAGTTAAGGCTAGCGGGGAGACAAGCTCCTACAATGAGCAGTTCTTC

abundance: -
j_gene: TRBJ1-1
d_gene: -
v_gene: TRBV9
CDR3aa: CASSALVGGGGNTEAFF
CDR3nt: TGTGCCAGCAGCGCTCTAGTGGGGGGCGGCGGGAACACTGAAGCTTTCTTT

abundance: -
j_gene: TRBJ2-2
d_gene: TRBD1
v_gene: TRBV18
CDR3aa: CASSPLRTGYSTGELFF
CDR3nt: TGTGCCAGCTCACCACTCCGGACAGGGTACTCCACCGGGGAGCTGTTTTTT

abundance: -
j_gene: TRBJ2-1
d_gene: TRBD2
v_gene: TRBV29-1
CDR3aa: CSVEWTSSRNEQFF
CDR3nt: TGCAGCGTTGAGTGGACTAGCTCACGCAATGAGCAGTTCTTC

abundance: -
j_gene: TRBJ2-2
d_gene: -
v_gene: TRBV27
CDR3aa: CASSETGTNTGELFF
CDR3nt: TGTGCCAGCAGTGAGACGGGCACCAACACCGGGGAGCTGTTTTTT

abundance: few
j_gene: TRBJ1-1
d_gene: -
v_gene: TRBV30
CDR3aa: CAWRLMGNTEAFF
CDR3nt: TGTGCCTGGAGGTTAATGGGCAACACTGAAGCTTTCTTT

abundance: -
j_gene: TRBJ2-2
d_gene: TRBD2
v_gene: TRBV19
CDR3aa: CASSPGLAGDTGELFF
CDR3nt: TGTGCCAGTAGTCCCGGACTAGCGGGGGACACCGGGGAGCTGTTTTTT

abundance: once
j_gene: TRBJ1-1
d_gene: TRBD1
v_gene: TRBV7-9
CDR3aa: CASSSRGGRQGATEAFF
CDR3nt: TGTGCCAGCAGCTCAAGAGGGGGGAGACAGGGCGCCACTGAAGCTTTCTTT

abundance: -
j_gene: TRBJ2-5
d_gene: -
v_gene: TRBV27
CDR3aa: CASSSSGWGETQYF
CDR3nt: TGTGCCAGCAGTTCCAGCGGGTGGGGGGAGACCCAGTACTTC